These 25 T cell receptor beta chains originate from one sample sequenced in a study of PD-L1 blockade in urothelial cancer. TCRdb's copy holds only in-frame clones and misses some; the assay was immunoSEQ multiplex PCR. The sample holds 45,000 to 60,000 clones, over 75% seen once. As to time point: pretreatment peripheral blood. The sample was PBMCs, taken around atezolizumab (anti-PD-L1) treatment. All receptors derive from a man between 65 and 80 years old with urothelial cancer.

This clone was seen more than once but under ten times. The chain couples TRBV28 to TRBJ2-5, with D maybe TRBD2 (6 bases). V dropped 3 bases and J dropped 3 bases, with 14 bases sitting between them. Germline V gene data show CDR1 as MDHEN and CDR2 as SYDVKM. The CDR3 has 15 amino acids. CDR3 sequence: CASSLAGRSKETQYF. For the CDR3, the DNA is TGTGCCAGCAGTTTGGCGGGACGTTCTAAAGAGACCCAGTACTTC.

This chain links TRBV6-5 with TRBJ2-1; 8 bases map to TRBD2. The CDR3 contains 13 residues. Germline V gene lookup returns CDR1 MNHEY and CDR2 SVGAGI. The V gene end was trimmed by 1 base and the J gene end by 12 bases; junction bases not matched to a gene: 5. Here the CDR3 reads CASSYLRAGGQFF. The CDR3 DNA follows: TGTGCCAGCAGTTACTTACGGGCGGGAGGGCAGTTCTTC.

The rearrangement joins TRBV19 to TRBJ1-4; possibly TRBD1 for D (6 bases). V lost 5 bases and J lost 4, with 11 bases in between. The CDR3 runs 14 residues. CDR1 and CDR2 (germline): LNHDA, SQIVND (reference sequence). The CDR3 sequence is CASSADRNNEKLFF. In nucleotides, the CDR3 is TGTGCCAGTAGTGCGGACAGAAATAATGAAAAACTGTTTTTT.

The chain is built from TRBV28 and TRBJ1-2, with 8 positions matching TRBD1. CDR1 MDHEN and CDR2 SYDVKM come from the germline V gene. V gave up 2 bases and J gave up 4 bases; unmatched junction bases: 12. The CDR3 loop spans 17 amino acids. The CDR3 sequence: CASSLGDPGRGPYGYTF. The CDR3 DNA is TGTGCCAGCAGTTTAGGGGATCCCGGCAGGGGGCCCTATGGCTACACCTTC.

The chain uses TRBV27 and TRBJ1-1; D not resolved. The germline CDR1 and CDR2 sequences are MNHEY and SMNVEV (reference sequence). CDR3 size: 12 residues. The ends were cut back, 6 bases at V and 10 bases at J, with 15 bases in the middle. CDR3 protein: CASSGPEVGAFF. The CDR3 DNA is TGTGCCAGCAGCGGGCCGGAGGTTGGAGCTTTCTTT.

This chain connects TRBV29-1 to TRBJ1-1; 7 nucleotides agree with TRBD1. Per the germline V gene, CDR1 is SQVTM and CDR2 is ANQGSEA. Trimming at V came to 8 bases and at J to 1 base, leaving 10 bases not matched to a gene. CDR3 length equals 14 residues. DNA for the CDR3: TGCAGCCCCGGGACAGCAACTCAGAACACTGAAGCTTTCTTT. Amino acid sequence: CSPGTATQNTEAFF. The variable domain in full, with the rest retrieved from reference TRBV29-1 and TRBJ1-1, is SAVISQKPSRDICQRGTSLTIQCQVDSQVTMMFWYRQQPGQSLTLIATANQGSEATYESGFVIDKFPISRPNLTFSTLTVSNMSPEDSSIYLCSPGTATQNTEAFFGQGTRLTVV.

CDR3 region: CASGPSLDRYAYF. The CDR3 DNA sequence: TGTGCTAGTGGGCCTTCACTGGACAGATACGCGTATTTT. V usage is TRBV12-5 and J usage is TRBJ2-3; a weak D match, TRBD1 (6 bases). The CDR3 contains 13 residues. Trimming left V 6 bases short and J 14 bases short, with 21 bases between. Germline loops: CDR1 LGHNT, CDR2 FRNRAP.

DNA for the CDR3: TGTGCCAGCAGCGCCACTTTAGCGGGAGCTCTCAGATTCTTC. This gives the protein CASSATLAGALRFF. The chain joins TRBV7-2 to TRBJ2-1, with 9 bases aligning to TRBD2. V gave up 5 bases and J gave up 16 bases; unmatched junction bases: 15. The germline gives CDR1 SGHTA, CDR2 FQGNSA. The CDR3 runs 14 residues.

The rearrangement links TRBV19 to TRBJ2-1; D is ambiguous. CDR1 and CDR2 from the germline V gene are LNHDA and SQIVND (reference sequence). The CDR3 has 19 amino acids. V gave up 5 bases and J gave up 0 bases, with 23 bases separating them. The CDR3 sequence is CASSPHVILAVSSYNEQFF. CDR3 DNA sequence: TGTGCCAGTAGTCCCCACGTTATATTGGCCGTCAGCTCCTACAATGAGCAGTTCTTC.

This chain's CDR3 is CASYNQGPEQFF. DNA for the CDR3: TGTGCCAGCTACAACCAGGGGCCTGAGCAGTTCTTC. The chain employs TRBV11-2 and TRBJ2-1; the D gene is possibly TRBD1 (6 bases). This CDR3 comprises 12 residues. The ends were cut back, 8 bases at V and 9 bases at J, with 14 bases in the middle. The germline V gene encodes CDR1 SGHAT and CDR2 FQNNGV.

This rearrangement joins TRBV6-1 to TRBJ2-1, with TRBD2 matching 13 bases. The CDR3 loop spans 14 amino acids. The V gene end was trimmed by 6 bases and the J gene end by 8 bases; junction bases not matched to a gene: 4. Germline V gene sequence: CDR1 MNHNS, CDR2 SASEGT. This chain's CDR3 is CASSWTSGSYEQFF. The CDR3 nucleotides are TGTGCCAGCAGCTGGACTAGCGGGAGTTATGAGCAGTTCTTC.

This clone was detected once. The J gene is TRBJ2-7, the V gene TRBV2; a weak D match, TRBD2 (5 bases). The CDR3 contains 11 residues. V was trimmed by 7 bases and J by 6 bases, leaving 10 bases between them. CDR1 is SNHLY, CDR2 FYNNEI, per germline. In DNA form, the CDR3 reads TGTGCCAGCAAGAGGGAATCCGAGCAGTACTTC. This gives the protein CASKRESEQYF.

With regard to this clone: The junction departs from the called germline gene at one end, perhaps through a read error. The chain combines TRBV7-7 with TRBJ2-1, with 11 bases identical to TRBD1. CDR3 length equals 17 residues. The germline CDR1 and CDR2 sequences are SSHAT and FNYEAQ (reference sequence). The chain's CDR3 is CASRQNSLDRGQNEQFF. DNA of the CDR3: TGTGCTAGCAGGCAGAACTCCCTGGACAGGGGGCAAAATGAGCAGTTCTTC.

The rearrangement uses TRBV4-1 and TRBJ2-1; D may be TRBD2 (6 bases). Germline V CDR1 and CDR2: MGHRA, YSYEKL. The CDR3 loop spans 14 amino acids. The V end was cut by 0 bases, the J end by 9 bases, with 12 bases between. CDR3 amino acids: CASSQDQWGVEQFF. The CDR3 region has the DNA TGCGCCAGCAGCCAAGATCAATGGGGGGTTGAGCAGTTCTTC.

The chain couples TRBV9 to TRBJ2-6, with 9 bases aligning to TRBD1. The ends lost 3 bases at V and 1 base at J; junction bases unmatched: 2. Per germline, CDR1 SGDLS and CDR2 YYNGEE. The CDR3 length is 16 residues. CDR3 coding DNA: TGTGCCAGCAGCGGAGGACAGGGGTCTGGGGCCAACGTCCTGACTTTC. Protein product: CASSGGQGSGANVLTF.

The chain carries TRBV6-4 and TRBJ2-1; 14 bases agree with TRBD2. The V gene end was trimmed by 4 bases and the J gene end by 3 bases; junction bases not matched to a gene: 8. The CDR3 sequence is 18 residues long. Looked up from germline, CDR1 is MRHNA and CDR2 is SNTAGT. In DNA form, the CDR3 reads TGTGCCAGCAGTGCTACAGGGACTAGCGGGAGCTACTACAATGAGCAGTTCTTC. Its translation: CASSATGTSGSYYNEQFF.

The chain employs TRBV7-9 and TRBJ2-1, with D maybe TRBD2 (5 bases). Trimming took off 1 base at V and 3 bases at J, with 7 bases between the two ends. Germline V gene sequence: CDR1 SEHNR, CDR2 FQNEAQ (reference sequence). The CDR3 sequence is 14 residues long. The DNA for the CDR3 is TGTGCCAGCAGCTTAGTTCGGGACTACAATGAGCAGTTCTTC. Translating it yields CASSLVRDYNEQFF.

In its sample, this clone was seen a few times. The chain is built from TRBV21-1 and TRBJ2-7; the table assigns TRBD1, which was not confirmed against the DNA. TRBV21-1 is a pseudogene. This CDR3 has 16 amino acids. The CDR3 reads CASSKGVGDNSYEQYF. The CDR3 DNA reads TGTGCCAGCAGCAAAGGGGTTGGGGACAACTCCTACGAGCAGTACTTC.

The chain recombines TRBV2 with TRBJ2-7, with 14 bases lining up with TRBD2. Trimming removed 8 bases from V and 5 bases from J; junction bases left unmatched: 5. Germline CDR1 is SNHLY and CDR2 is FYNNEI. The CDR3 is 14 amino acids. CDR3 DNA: TGTGCCAGCGAGGGACTAGCGGGAGCGAACGAGCAGTACTTC. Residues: CASEGLAGANEQYF.

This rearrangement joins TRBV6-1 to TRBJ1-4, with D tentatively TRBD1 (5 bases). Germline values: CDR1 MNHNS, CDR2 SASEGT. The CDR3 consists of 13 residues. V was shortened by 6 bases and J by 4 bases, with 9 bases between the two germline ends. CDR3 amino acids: CASRTALNEKLFF. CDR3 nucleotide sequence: TGTGCCAGCAGGACAGCCCTTAATGAAAAACTGTTTTTT.

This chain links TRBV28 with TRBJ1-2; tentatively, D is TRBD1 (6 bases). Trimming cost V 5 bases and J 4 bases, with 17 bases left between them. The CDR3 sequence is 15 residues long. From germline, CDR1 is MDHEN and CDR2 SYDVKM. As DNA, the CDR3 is TGTGCCAGCAGTCCCCGCGGAGGGGGGGGCTATGGCTACACCTTC. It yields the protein CASSPRGGGGYGYTF.

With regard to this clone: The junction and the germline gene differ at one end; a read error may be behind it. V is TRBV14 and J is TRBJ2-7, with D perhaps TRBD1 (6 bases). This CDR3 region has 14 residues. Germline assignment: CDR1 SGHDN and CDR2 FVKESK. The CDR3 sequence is CASSPGANSYAQYF. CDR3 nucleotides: TGTGCCAGCAGCCCAGGGGCTAACTCCTACGCGCAGTACTTC.

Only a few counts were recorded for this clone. This CDR3 is CAPDKTGVEQYF. DNA of the CDR3: TGCGCCCCAGATAAGACAGGAGTCGAGCAGTACTTC. This rearrangement joins TRBV10-1 to TRBJ2-7; D possibly corresponds to TRBD1 (6 bases). Trimming took off 11 bases at V and 6 bases at J, with 17 bases between the two ends. There are 12 residues in the CDR3. Per the germline V gene, CDR1 is WNHNN and CDR2 is SYGVQD (reference sequence).

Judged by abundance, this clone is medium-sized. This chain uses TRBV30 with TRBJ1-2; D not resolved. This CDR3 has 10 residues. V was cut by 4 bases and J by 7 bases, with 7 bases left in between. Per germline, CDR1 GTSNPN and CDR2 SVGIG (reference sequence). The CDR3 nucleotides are TGTGCCTGGATCTACCCTGGCTACACCTTC. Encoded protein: CAWIYPGYTF.

CDR3 protein: CASSWGGGLSTDTQYF. In DNA form, the CDR3 reads TGTGCCAGCAGCTGGGGAGGGGGATTAAGCACAGATACGCAGTATTTT. The rearrangement links TRBV5-5 to TRBJ2-3; possible D gene TRBD2, 7 bases. Germline lookup yields CDR1 SGHKS and CDR2 YYEKEE (reference sequence). Trimming pared 3 bases from V and 0 bases from J, leaving 14 bases between. The CDR3 contains 16 residues.